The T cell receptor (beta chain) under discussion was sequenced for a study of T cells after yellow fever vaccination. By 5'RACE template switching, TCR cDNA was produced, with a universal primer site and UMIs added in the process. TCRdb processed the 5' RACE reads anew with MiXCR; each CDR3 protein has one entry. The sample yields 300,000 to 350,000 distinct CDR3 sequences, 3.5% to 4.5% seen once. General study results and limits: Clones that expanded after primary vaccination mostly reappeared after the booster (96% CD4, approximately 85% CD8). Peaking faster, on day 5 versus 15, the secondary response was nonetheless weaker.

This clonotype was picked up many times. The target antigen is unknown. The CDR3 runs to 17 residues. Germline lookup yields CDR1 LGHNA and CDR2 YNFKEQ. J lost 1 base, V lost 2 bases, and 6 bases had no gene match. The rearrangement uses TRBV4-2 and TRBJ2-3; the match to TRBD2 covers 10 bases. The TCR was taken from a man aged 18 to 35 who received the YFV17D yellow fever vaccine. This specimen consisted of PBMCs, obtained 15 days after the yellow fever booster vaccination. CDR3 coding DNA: TGTGCCAGCAGCCAATATGCCGGGACTAGCGGCACAGATACGCAGTATTTT. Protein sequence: CASSQYAGTSGTDTQYF.